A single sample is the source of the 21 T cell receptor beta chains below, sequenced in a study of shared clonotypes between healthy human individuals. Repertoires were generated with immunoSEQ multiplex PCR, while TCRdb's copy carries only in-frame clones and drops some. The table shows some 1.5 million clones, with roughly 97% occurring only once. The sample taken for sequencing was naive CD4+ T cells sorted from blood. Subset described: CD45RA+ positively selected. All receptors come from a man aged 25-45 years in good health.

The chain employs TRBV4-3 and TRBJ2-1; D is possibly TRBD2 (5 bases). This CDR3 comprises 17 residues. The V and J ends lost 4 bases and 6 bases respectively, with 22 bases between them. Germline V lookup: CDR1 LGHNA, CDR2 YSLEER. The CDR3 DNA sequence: TGCGCCAGCAGCCCGTTCAGTGCGGGCCTTCAAGGCAATGAGCAGTTCTTC. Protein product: CASSPFSAGLQGNEQFF.

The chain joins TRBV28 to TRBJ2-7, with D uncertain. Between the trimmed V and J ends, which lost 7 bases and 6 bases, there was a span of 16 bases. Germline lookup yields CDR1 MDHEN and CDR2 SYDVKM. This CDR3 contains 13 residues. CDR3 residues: CASTRTWTGEQYF. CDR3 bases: TGTGCCAGCACCCGGACCTGGACGGGCGAGCAGTACTTC.

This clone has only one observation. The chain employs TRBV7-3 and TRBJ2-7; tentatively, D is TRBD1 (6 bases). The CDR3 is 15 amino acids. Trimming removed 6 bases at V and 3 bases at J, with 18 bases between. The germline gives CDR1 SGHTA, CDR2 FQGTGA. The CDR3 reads CASRLQGSRVYEQYF. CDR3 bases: TGTGCCAGCAGGTTACAGGGTTCACGCGTCTACGAGCAGTACTTC.

The CDR3 coding sequence is TGTGCCAGCCAGCCGGTGGGGGTTAGCGGGACCCATGAGCAGTTCTTC. This encodes CASQPVGVSGTHEQFF. This chain joins TRBV19 and TRBJ2-1; 8 positions match TRBD2. Trimming cost V 9 bases and J 8 bases; bases outside gene matches: 18. The germline V gene encodes CDR1 LNHDA and CDR2 SQIVND (reference sequence). This CDR3 spans 16 amino acids.

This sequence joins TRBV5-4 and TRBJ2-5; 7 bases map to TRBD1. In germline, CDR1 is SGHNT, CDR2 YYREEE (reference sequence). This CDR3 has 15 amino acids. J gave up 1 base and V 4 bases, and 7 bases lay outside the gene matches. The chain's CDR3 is CASSRTRGLQETQYF. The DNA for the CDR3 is TGTGCCAGCAGCCGGACAAGGGGGCTCCAAGAGACCCAGTACTTC.

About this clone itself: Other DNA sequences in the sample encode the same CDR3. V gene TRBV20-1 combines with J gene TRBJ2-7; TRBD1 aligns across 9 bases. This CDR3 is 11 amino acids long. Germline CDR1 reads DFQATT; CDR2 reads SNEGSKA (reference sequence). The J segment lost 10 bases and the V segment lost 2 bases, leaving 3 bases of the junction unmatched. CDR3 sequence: CSARPGQGQYF. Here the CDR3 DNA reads TGCAGTGCTAGACCGGGACAGGGCCAGTACTTC.

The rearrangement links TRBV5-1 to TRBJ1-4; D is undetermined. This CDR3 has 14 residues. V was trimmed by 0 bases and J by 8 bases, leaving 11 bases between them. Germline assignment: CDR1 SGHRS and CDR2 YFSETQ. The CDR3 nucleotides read TGCGCCAGCAGCTTGGTACCAGACGGGGAAAAACTGTTTTTT. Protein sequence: CASSLVPDGEKLFF.

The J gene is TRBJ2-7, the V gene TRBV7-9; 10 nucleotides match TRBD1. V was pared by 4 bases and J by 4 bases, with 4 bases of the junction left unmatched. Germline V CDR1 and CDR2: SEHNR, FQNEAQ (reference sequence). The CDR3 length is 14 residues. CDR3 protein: CASSSTGGHYEQYF. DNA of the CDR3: TGTGCCAGCAGCTCGACAGGGGGCCATTACGAGCAGTACTTC.

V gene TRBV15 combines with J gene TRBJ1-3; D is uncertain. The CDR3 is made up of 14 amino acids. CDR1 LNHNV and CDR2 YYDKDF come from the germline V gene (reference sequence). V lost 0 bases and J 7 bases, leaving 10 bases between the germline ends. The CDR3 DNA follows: TGTGCCACCAGCAGAGAAGCACAGTCGAACACCATATATTTT. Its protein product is CATSREAQSNTIYF.

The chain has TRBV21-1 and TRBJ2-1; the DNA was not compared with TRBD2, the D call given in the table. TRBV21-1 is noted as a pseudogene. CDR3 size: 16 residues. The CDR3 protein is CASSKRGAVADNEQFF. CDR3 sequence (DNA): TGTGCCAGCAGCAAAAGAGGCGCGGTAGCGGACAATGAGCAGTTCTTC.

Here the CDR3 reads CASSDRDSQETQYF. CDR3 DNA: TGTGCCAGCAGCGACCGGGACAGCCAGGAGACCCAGTACTTC. This chain joins TRBV11-3 and TRBJ2-5, with 7 bases that match TRBD1. Germline assignment: CDR1 SGHNT and CDR2 YENEEA. CDR3 length: 14 amino acids. V lost 5 bases to trimming and J lost 5 bases; unmatched junction nucleotides: 8.

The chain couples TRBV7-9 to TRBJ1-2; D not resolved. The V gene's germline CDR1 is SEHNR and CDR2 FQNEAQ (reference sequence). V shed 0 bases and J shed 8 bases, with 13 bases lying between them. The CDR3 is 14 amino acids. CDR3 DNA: TGTGCCAGCAGCTTAGCGCAGTATCAGCCAGGCTACACCTTC. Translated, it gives CASSLAQYQPGYTF. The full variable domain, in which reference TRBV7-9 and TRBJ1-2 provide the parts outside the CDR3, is DTGVSQNPRHKITKRGQNVTFRCDPISEHNRLYWYRQTLGQGPEFLTYFQNEAQLEKSRLLSDRFSAERPKGSFSTLEIQRTEQGDSAMYLCASSLAQYQPGYTFGSGTRLTVV.

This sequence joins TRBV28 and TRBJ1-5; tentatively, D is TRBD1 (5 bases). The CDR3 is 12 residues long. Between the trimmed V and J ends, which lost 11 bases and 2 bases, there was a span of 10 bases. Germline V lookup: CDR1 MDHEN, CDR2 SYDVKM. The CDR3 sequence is CAGGTGNQPQHF. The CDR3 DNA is TGTGCCGGAGGGACTGGCAATCAGCCCCAGCATTTT.

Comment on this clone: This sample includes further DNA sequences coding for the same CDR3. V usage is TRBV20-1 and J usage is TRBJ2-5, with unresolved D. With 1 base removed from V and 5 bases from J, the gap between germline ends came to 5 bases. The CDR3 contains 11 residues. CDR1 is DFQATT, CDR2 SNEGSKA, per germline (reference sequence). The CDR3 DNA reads TGCAGTGCTAGAGTTGCGGAGACCCAGTACTTC. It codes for CSARVAETQYF.

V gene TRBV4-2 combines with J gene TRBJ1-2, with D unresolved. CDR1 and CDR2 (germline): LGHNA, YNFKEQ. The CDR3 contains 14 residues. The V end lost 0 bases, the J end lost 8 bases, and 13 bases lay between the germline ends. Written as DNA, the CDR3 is TGTGCCAGCAGCCAAGATACGGGGTCGAGGGGCTACACCTTC. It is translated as CASSQDTGSRGYTF.

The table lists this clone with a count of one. CDR3 bases: TGTGCCTGGAGTGTTAGTTTTGGAAACACCATATATTTT. Encoded protein: CAWSVSFGNTIYF. This rearrangement joins TRBV30 to TRBJ1-3; no clear D. CDR1 GTSNPN and CDR2 SVGIG come from the germline V gene (reference sequence). Trimming left V 0 bases short and J 3 bases short, with 6 bases between. The CDR3 length is 13 residues.

The CDR3 coding sequence is TGTGCCAGCAGTTTCTTCAGAGCCCTCACCGGGGAGCTGTTTTTT. This gives the protein CASSFFRALTGELFF. The rearrangement links TRBV6-5 to TRBJ2-2; no reliable D call. The CDR3 covers 15 residues. V dropped 4 bases and J dropped 4 bases, with 13 bases sitting between them. Looked up from germline, CDR1 is MNHEY and CDR2 is SVGAGI.

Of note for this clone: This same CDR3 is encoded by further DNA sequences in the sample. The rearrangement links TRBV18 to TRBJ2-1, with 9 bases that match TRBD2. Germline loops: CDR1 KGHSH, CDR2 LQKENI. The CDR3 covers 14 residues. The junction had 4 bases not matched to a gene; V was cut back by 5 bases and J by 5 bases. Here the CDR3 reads CASSSGLANNEQFF. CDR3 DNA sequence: TGTGCCAGCTCATCGGGACTAGCAAACAATGAGCAGTTCTTC. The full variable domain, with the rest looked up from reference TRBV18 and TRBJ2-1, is NAGVMQNPRHLVRRRGQEARLRCSPMKGHSHVYWYRQLPEEGLKFMVYLQKENIIDESGMPKERFSAEFPKEGPSILRIQQVVRGDSAAYFCASSSGLANNEQFFGPGTRLTVL.

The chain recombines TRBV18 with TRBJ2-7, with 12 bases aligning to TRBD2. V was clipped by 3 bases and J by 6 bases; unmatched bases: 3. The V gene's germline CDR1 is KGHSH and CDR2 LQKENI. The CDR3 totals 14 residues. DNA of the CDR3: TGTGCCAGCTCACCCGGACTAGCGGGATTCGAGCAGTACTTC. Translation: CASSPGLAGFEQYF.

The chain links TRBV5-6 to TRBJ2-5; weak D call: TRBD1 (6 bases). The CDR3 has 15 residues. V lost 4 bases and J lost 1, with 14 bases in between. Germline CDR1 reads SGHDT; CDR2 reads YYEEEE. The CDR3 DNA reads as TGTGCCAGCAGCAAAACCGTAGGGGGCCAAGAGACCCAGTACTTC. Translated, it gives CASSKTVGGQETQYF.

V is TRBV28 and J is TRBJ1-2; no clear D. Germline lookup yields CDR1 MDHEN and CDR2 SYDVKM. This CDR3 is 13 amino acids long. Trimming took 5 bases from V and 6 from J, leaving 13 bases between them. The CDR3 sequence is CASSPPSPNGYTF. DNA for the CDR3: TGTGCCAGCAGTCCCCCATCTCCTAATGGCTACACCTTC.